These T cell receptor beta chains were read from a single sample in a study of human T cells and chemical hapten exposure. From the RACE reads, TCRdb called clonotypes with MiXCR, one entry per CDR3 protein. The repertoire includes some 97,000 distinct CDR3 sequences, roughly a quarter of them detected once, and under 13% sits in the top ten. The material sequenced was whole blood, taken in connection with sensitization to the hapten diphenylcyclopropenone (DPC). Receptors originate from a man between 40 and 49 years old with alopecia areata. Some clones in this sample may be carry-over from other donors' samples. Each CDR3 is given with its conserved first and last residue. The order of the fields is CDR3 protein, CDR3 DNA, J gene, V gene, D gene, clone size. D genes are given only for firm matches. Expanded clones get a size class; other rows say once, few or many, or leave the size out.

CASSLGQAHTDTQYF TGTGCCAGCAGTTTAGGACAGGCTCACACAGATACGCAGTATTTT TRBJ2-3 TRBV28 TRBD1 .
CASSSFGAGVDSYEQYF TGTGCCAGCAGTTCATTCGGGGCGGGAGTTGACTCCTACGAGCAGTACTTC TRBJ2-7 TRBV28 TRBD2 few
CASSHGPQENEQFF TGCGCCAGCAGCCATGGTCCCCAGGAAAATGAGCAGTTCTTC TRBJ2-1 TRBV4-1 . few
CASTDSTYEQYF TGTGCCAGCACTGACAGTACCTACGAGCAGTACTTC TRBJ2-7 TRBV12-3/TRBV12-4 . few
CASSVRQANTGELFF TGTGCCAGTAGCGTGAGACAGGCGAACACCGGGGAGCTGTTTTTT TRBJ2-2 TRBV19 . few
CASSQDFRGTATYEQYF TGTGCCAGCAGCCAAGATTTTCGCGGGACTGCCACCTACGAGCAGTACTTC TRBJ2-7 TRBV3-1 . few
CASTPGRGAGTDTQYF TGTGCCAGCACCCCTGGCCGGGGGGCGGGCACAGATACGCAGTATTTT TRBJ2-3 TRBV12-3/TRBV12-4 . few
CASSQTREQYF TGTGCCAGCAGTCAAACGAGGGAGCAGTACTTC TRBJ2-7 TRBV3-1 . few
CASSLRDWNAGELFF TGTGCCAGCAGTTTGCGGGATTGGAACGCCGGGGAGCTGTTTTTT TRBJ2-2 TRBV12-3/TRBV12-4 . .
CASGVGNEQYF TGTGCTAGTGGGGTCGGAAACGAGCAGTACTTC TRBJ2-7 TRBV12-5 . .
CASLNSGSTDEQYF TGTGCCAGCCTTAATAGCGGGAGCACGGACGAGCAGTACTTC TRBJ2-7 TRBV28 TRBD2 few
CASSPPRLAGRETQYF TGTGCCAGCAGCCCCCCCAGACTAGCGGGTAGAGAGACCCAGTACTTC TRBJ2-5 TRBV6-2/TRBV6-3 TRBD2 .
CASSLSPAEPSTDTQYF TGTGCCAGCAGCTTAAGTCCGGCGGAACCTAGCACAGATACGCAGTATTTT TRBJ2-3 TRBV7-9 . .
CSAKKRTGYETQYF TGCAGTGCTAAGAAAAGGACAGGGTATGAGACCCAGTACTTC TRBJ2-5 TRBV20-1 TRBD1 .
CASSLGLAVSTDTQYF TGTGCCAGCAGCTTGGGACTAGCGGTTAGCACAGATACGCAGTATTTT TRBJ2-3 TRBV7-8 TRBD2 few
CASSRLGGGSGRNNEQFF TGCGCCAGCAGCCGTTTGGGTGGTGGAAGCGGGAGAAACAATGAGCAGTTCTTC TRBJ2-1 TRBV5-1 TRBD2 few
CSAGTGGTYEQYF TGCAGTGCTGGGACAGGGGGGACCTACGAGCAGTACTTC TRBJ2-7 TRBV20-1 TRBD1 few
CSVPITSMSNTQYF TGCAGCGTTCCGATAACTAGCATGTCGAATACGCAGTATTTT TRBJ2-3 TRBV29-1 . few
CSARELLALAEETQYF TGCAGTGCTAGAGAGTTGCTAGCACTCGCGGAAGAGACCCAGTACTTC TRBJ2-5 TRBV20-1 . few
CASSPRGPGNSGANVLTF TGTGCCAGCTCACCTAGGGGTCCGGGGAACTCTGGGGCCAACGTCCTGACTTTC TRBJ2-6 TRBV18 . few
CASAHYEQYF TGTGCCAGCGCGCATTACGAGCAGTACTTC TRBJ2-7 TRBV6-1 . .
CASSHGLNEQFF TGTGCCAGCAGCCATGGGCTTAATGAGCAGTTCTTC TRBJ2-1 TRBV3-1 . .
CAISETYTDTQYF TGTGCCATCAGTGAGACATACACAGATACGCAGTATTTT TRBJ2-3 TRBV10-3 . .
CASSPRRAAGELFF TGTGCCAGCAGCCCAAGACGGGCCGCCGGGGAGCTGTTTTTT TRBJ2-2 TRBV13 . .
CASSFRDSNQPQHF TGTGCCAGCAGCTTCAGAGATAGCAATCAGCCCCAGCATTTT TRBJ1-5 TRBV7-2 . few
CASSQDHLGVRGFNEQFF TGTGCCAGCAGCCAAGATCACCTGGGGGTGCGGGGGTTCAATGAGCAGTTCTTC TRBJ2-1 TRBV3-2 . .
CAIRSGPGSYNEQFF TGTGCCATCAGGAGTGGTCCAGGGTCCTACAATGAGCAGTTCTTC TRBJ2-1 TRBV10-3 . few
CASSLNLAGGGDFVYEQFF TGTGCCAGCAGTTTAAACCTAGCGGGAGGGGGGGACTTTGTTTACGAGCAGTTCTTC TRBJ2-1 TRBV12-3/TRBV12-4 TRBD2 .
CASSSEQGGVEETQYF TGTGCCAGCAGCTCCGAACAGGGGGGGGTCGAAGAGACCCAGTACTTC TRBJ2-5 TRBV11-2 . .
CATKWEIEQYF TGTGCCACCAAGTGGGAAATCGAGCAGTACTTC TRBJ2-7 TRBV28 . .
CASSVDVSTDTQYF TGTGCCAGCAGCGTAGACGTAAGCACAGATACGCAGTATTTT TRBJ2-3 TRBV9 . few
CAISSAGALTDTQYF TGTGCCATCAGCAGCGCGGGAGCCCTCACAGATACGCAGTATTTT TRBJ2-3 TRBV10-3 TRBD2 few